This TCR beta chain is from a study of cytomegalovirus exposure and HLA in healthy donors. Points from the study as a whole: When the data were analyzed later, several of the most significant clusters appeared to be linked to common viral pathogens. Highest at DRB1 and lowest at HLA-C, TCR association rates differed among HLA loci in a later analysis. Cytomegalovirus-associated status was assigned to approximately 160 TCR beta chains. Most observed TCR sequences were rare, whereas some public TCRs were detected in many donors.

With respect to this clone: Its antigen is unknown.

This CDR3 is built from 13 residues. Germline-derived CDR1 and CDR2 are GTSNPN and SVGIG (reference sequence). V was pared by 7 bases and J by 3 bases, with 1 base of the junction left unmatched. Vbeta (60) and Jbeta (13) primers were used in the PCR. Method: immunoSEQ multiplex PCR; TCRdb's copy keeps in-frame clones and lacks some. This table has approximately 110,000 clones, over 70% appearing once. The gene calls are TRBV30 and TRBJ2-3; 13 bases match TRBD2. The origin of this receptor is a woman aged 40-49 years in good health and CMV-seropositive. Material: PBMCs. The CDR3 loop is CALGLAGTDTQYF. For the CDR3, the DNA is TGTGCCTTGGGACTAGCGGGAACAGATACGCAGTATTTT. Full variable domain (missing parts from reference TRBV30 and TRBJ2-3): SQTIHQWPATLVQPVGSPLSLECTVEGTSNPNLYWYRQAAGRGLQLLFYSVGIGQISSEVPQNLSASRPQDRQFILSSKKLLLSDSGFYLCALGLAGTDTQYFGPGTRLTVL.